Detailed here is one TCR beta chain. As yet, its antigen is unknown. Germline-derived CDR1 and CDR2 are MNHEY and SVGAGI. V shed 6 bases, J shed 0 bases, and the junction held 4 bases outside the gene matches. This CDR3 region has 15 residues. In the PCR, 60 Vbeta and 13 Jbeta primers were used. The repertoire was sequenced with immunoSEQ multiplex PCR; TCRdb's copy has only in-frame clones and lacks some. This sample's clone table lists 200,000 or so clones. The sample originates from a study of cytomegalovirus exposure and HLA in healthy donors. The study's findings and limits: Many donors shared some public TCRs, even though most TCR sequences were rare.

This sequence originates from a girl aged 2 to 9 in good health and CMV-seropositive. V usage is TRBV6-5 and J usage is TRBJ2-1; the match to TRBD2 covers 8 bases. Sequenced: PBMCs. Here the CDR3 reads CASSISGSSYNEQFF. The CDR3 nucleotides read TGTGCCAGCAGCATCAGCGGGAGCTCCTACAATGAGCAGTTCTTC.